In its sample, the clone carrying this TCR beta chain was seen many times. What it binds is unknown. The CDR3 runs to 16 residues. The V gene's germline CDR1 is SGHKS and CDR2 YYEKEE (reference sequence). Trimming removed 4 bases at V and 3 bases at J, with 19 bases between. This sample is part of a study of response to subunit inactivated influenza vaccine. MiXCR, run by TCRdb on the RT-PCR reads, gives a single entry per CDR3 protein. The sample has 800,000 or so distinct CDR3 sequences, around 20% seen once; the top ten hold about a tenth. Study-level findings and limits: Every seasonal influenza vaccination brings in few new T cells, the authors suggested.

The receptor's source is a middle-aged man who received an inactivated influenza vaccine. The chain links TRBV5-5 to TRBJ1-1, with D possibly TRBD1 on 6 matching bases. Material: PBMCs from blood, obtained about 5 days after vaccination. In nucleotides, the CDR3 is TGTGCCAGCAGCGCCGTCTGGGGGCTTGTTTACACTGAAGCTTTCTTT. Protein: CASSAVWGLVYTEAFF.